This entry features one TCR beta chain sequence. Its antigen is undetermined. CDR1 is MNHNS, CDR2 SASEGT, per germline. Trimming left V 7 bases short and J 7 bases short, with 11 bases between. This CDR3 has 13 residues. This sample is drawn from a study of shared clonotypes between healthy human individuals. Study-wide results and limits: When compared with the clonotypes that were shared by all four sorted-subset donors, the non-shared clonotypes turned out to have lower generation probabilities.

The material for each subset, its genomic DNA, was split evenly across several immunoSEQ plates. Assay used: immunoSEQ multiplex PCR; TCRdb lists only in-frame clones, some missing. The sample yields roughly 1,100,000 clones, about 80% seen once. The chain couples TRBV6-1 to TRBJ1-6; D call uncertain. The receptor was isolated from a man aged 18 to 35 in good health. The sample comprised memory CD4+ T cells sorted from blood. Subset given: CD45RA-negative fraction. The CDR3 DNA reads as TGTGCCAGCACGGTACTACTCAATTCACCCCTCCACTTT. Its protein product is CASTVLLNSPLHF.